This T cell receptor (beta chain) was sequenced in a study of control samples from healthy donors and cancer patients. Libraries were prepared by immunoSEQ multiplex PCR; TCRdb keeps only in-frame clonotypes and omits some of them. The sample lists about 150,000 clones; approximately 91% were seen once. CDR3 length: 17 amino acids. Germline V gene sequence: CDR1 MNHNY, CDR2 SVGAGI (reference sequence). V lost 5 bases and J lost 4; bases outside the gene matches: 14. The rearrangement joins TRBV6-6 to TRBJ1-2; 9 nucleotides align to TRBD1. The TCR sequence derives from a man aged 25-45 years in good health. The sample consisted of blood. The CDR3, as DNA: TGTGCCAGCAGTCCCCGACAGGGGGTGGTGGTGGCCTATGGCTACACCTTC. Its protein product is CASSPRQGVVVAYGYTF.